The sequence of this T cell receptor beta chain was determined in a study of cytomegalovirus exposure and HLA in healthy donors. V trimming: 3 bases; J trimming: 6 bases; junction bases outside the gene matches: 7. Per the germline V gene, CDR1 is LNHDA and CDR2 is SQIVND (reference sequence). The CDR3 extends over 16 amino acids. The PCR was carried out with 60 Vbeta primers and 13 Jbeta primers. TCRdb keeps only in-frame clones here, not all; method: immunoSEQ multiplex PCR. The sample lists about 120,000 clones, over 60% occurring once. As regards this clone: Its specificity is unknown.

Study observations and caveats: About 87% or about 30% of the time was how often most TCR beta V segments were productive, according to an earlier analysis. Later analysis demonstrated an association between a missense DCLRE1C variant and TCR beta V- and J-gene trimming. Through in vitro validation, three CMV-associated chains were shown to be specific for CMV antigens. Indistinguishability led to the exclusion of some V segments, TRBV6-2 and TRBV6-3 included.

The sample taken for sequencing was PBMCs. The chain is built from TRBV19 and TRBJ1-6, with TRBD1 matching 8 bases. The clonotype comes from a woman between 40 and 55 years old in good health and CMV-seropositive. Here the CDR3 DNA reads TGTGCCAGTAGTATCGGACAGGGAGCTACTAATTCACCCCTCCACTTT. Translating gives CASSIGQGATNSPLHF. Looking up the rest from reference TRBV19 and TRBJ1-6 gives the full variable domain: DGGITQSPKYLFRKEGQNVTLSCEQNLNHDAMYWYRQDPGQGLRLIYYSQIVNDFQKGDIAEGYSVSREKKESFPLTVTSAQKNPTAFYLCASSIGQGATNSPLHFGNGTRLTVT.